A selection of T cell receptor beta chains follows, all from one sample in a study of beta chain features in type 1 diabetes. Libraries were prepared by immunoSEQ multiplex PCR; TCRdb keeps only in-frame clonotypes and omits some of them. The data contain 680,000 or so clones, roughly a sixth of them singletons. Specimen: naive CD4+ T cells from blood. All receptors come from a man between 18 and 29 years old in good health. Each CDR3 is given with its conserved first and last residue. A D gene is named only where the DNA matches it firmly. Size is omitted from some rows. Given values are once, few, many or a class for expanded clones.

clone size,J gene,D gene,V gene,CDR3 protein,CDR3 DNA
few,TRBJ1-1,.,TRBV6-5,CASSYNYYRLEAFF,TGTGCCAGCAGTTACAATTATTATAGGCTTGAAGCTTTCTTT
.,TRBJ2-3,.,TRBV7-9,CASSLGAGGEDTQYF,TGTGCCAGCAGCTTAGGGGCCGGAGGGGAAGATACGCAGTATTTT
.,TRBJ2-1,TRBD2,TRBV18,CASSLATSGSLNNEQFF,TGTGCCAGCTCCTTGGCTACTAGCGGGAGCCTTAACAATGAGCAGTTCTTC
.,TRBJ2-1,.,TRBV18,CASARSSDSYNEQFF,TGTGCCAGCGCCCGTTCTAGCGATTCCTACAATGAGCAGTTCTTC
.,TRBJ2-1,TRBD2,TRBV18,CASSPYGAGARYNEQFF,TGTGCCAGCTCACCCTACGGAGCGGGAGCTCGCTACAATGAGCAGTTCTTC
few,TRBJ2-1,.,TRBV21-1,CASSKRNGTGDNEQFF,TGTGCCAGCAGCAAAAGGAACGGGACAGGAGACAATGAGCAGTTCTTC
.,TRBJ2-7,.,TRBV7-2,CASSLLSGVIKNTYEQYF,TGTGCCAGCAGCTTATTGAGCGGCGTCATAAAAAATACCTACGAGCAGTACTTC
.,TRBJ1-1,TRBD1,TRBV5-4,CASSLQGAGTEAFF,TGTGCCAGCAGCTTACAGGGGGCGGGCACTGAAGCTTTCTTT
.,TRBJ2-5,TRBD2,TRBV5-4,CASSLKVAGGQETQYF,TGTGCCAGCAGCTTGAAGGTAGCGGGGGGCCAAGAGACCCAGTACTTC
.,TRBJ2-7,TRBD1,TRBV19,CASRDRVYEQYF,TGTGCCAGTCGAGACAGGGTCTACGAGCAGTACTTC
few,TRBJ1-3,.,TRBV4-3,CASSQDGQIGNTIYF,TGCGCCAGCAGCCAAGATGGCCAGATAGGGAACACCATATATTTT
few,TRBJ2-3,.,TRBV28,CASKMGTDTQYF,TGTGCCAGCAAGATGGGCACAGATACGCAGTATTTT
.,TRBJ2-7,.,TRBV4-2,CASSPRGTYEQYF,TGTGCCAGCAGCCCTAGGGGGACCTACGAGCAGTACTTC
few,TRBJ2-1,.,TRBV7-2,CASSPVRGEQFF,TGTGCCAGCAGCCCGGTAAGGGGCGAGCAGTTCTTC
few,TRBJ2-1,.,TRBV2,CASSPRGEQFF,TGTGCCAGCAGTCCCCGGGGGGAGCAGTTCTTC
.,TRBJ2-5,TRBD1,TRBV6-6,CASKTGVTQYF,TGTGCCAGCAAAACAGGGGTGACCCAGTACTTC
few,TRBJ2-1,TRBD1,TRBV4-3,CASSREWTGGFNEQFF,TGCGCCAGCAGCCGTGAGTGGACAGGGGGTTTCAATGAGCAGTTCTTC
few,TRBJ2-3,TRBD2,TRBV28,CASSLAGVGTDTQYF,TGTGCCAGCAGTCTAGCGGGGGTGGGCACAGATACGCAGTATTTT
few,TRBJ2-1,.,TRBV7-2,CASSVSSGREQFF,TGTGCCAGCAGCGTCAGCTCGGGCCGTGAGCAGTTCTTC
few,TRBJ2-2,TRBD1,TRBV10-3,CAISESTGATGELFF,TGTGCCATCAGTGAGTCGACAGGGGCAACCGGGGAGCTGTTTTTT
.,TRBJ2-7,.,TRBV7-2,CASSSRYEQYF,TGTGCCAGCAGCTCTAGGTACGAGCAGTACTTC
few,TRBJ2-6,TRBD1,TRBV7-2,CASSLAPYRGRGANVLTF,TGTGCCAGCAGCTTAGCGCCTTACAGGGGTCGCGGGGCCAACGTCCTGACTTTC
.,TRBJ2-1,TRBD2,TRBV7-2,CASSPGLARISYNEQFF,TGTGCCAGCAGCCCAGGACTAGCGCGGATCTCCTACAATGAGCAGTTCTTC
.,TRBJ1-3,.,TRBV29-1,CSVEGSSSGNTIYF,TGCAGCGTTGAGGGGTCCTCCTCTGGAAACACCATATATTTT
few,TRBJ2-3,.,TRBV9,CASSVTSGADTQYF,TGTGCCAGCAGCGTAACCTCGGGAGCAGATACGCAGTATTTT
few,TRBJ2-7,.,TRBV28,CASSFPRSSYEQYF,TGTGCCAGCAGTTTCCCCAGGAGCTCCTACGAGCAGTACTTC
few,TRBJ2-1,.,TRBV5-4,CASSLARRATYNEQFF,TGTGCCAGCAGCTTGGCCAGGCGAGCCACCTACAATGAGCAGTTCTTC
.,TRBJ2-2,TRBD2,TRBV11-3,CASSLRSGSAMGGELFF,TGTGCCAGCAGCTTACGTAGCGGGAGTGCGATGGGCGGGGAGCTGTTTTTT
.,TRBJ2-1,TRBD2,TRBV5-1,CASSLVAGGNNEQFF,TGCGCCAGCAGCTTGGTGGCGGGAGGGAACAATGAGCAGTTCTTC
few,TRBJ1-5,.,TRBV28,CASSLGRVGNQPQHF,TGTGCCAGCAGTTTAGGCAGGGTCGGCAATCAGCCCCAGCATTTT
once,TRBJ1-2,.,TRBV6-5,CASSLQGWYGYTF,TGTGCCAGCAGTCTTCAGGGGTGGTATGGCTACACCTTC
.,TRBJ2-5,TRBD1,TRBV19,CASSTGTAQETQYF,TGTGCCAGTAGTACTGGGACAGCTCAAGAGACCCAGTACTTC
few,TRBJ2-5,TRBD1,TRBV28,CASSFWLTGDEEETQYF,TGTGCCAGCAGTTTTTGGTTGACAGGGGATGAGGAAGAGACCCAGTACTTC
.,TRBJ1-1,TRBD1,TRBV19,CASLSGTGRLSMGEAFF,TGTGCCAGTCTTTCCGGGACAGGGAGGCTGAGTATGGGGGAAGCTTTCTTT
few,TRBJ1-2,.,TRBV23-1,CASSQGGLLPHGYTF,TGCGCCAGCAGTCAAGGGGGACTCCTGCCCCATGGCTACACCTTC
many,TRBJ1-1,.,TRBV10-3,CAISESQRNTEAFF,TGTGCCATCAGTGAGTCACAGCGTAACACTGAAGCTTTCTTT
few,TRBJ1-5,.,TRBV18,CASSGSRDQPQHF,TGTGCCAGCTCTGGGTCACGGGATCAGCCCCAGCATTTT
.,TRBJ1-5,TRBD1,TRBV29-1,CSVAQGANQPQHF,TGCAGCGTTGCTCAGGGGGCTAATCAGCCCCAGCATTTT
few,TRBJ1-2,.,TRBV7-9,CASSFNRMDYGYTF,TGTGCCAGCAGCTTTAACAGGATGGACTATGGCTACACCTTC
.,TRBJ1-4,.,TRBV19,CASSTPGSGEKLFF,TGTGCCAGTAGTACTCCAGGGTCGGGTGAAAAACTGTTTTTT
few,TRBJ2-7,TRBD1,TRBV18,CASSPDRGQHEQYF,TGTGCCAGCTCACCGGACAGGGGTCAACACGAGCAGTACTTC
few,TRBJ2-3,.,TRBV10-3,CAITQIHTDTQYF,TGTGCCATCACACAGATCCACACAGATACGCAGTATTTT
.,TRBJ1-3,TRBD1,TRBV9,CASRAQGIGNTIYF,TGTGCCAGCAGAGCACAGGGGATCGGAAACACCATATATTTT